Listed below are T cell receptor beta chains from one sample, sequenced in a study of beta chain features in type 1 diabetes. Only in-frame clones appear in the TCRdb table, and some are missing; sequencing was by immunoSEQ multiplex PCR. The sample lists hundreds of thousands of clones, about 14% occurring once. The sequenced material came from naive CD4+ T cells from blood. The source of these receptors is a man between 18 and 35 years old with type 1 diabetes. The CDR3 runs from the conserved cysteine through the conserved F or W. A D gene is named only where the DNA matches it firmly. Some rows mark clone size as missing; the rest say once, few, many or name a class of expanded clone.

clone_size	v_call	d_call	j_call	cdr3_nt	cdr3_aa
few	TRBV19	TRBD1	TRBJ1-1	TGTGCCAGTAGGGACAGGGGCAACACTGAAGCTTTCTTT	CASRDRGNTEAFF
few	TRBV4-1	-	TRBJ1-2	TGCGCCAGCAGCCAAGTAGGGGGGCTAACTAACTATGGCTACACCTTC	CASSQVGGLTNYGYTF
few	TRBV28	-	TRBJ2-5	TGTGCCAGCAGCCGCATAACTGCGCTTCAAGAGACCCAGTACTTC	CASSRITALQETQYF
few	TRBV2	-	TRBJ1-4	TGTGCCAGCAGCGACTCCCTTCGGGGGGAAAAACTGTTTTTT	CASSDSLRGEKLFF
few	TRBV30	TRBD2	TRBJ2-7	TGTGCCTGGAGTGTAGGGGCTAGCGGGGCTCAGCAGTACTTC	CAWSVGASGAQQYF
-	TRBV7-2	-	TRBJ2-7	TGTGCCAGCAGCTTAAGGGACAAAACCTACGAGCAGTACTTC	CASSLRDKTYEQYF
few	TRBV4-3	TRBD1	TRBJ1-3	TGCGCCAGCAGCCAAGATGTGGTGACAGGGGCGGGTAGAACCATATATTTT	CASSQDVVTGAGRTIYF
-	TRBV30	-	TRBJ1-1	TGTGCCGGTGGGCAGGGGCGGTTTGAAGCTTTCTTT	CAGGQGRFEAFF
-	TRBV6-5	TRBD1	TRBJ2-7	TGTGCCAGCTACCCGACAGGACAGGCCTACGAGCAGTACTTC	CASYPTGQAYEQYF
-	TRBV15	-	TRBJ2-5	TGTGCCACCGCCAGACTGATACAAGAGACCCAGTACTTC	CATARLIQETQYF
few	TRBV6-5	TRBD1	TRBJ2-7	TGTGCCAGCAGTTACTCAGGGGACAGAGACTACGAGCAGTACTTC	CASSYSGDRDYEQYF
-	TRBV2	TRBD2	TRBJ2-5	TGTGCCAGCAGTGAGCGGCGGGGGTTCCAAGAGACCCAGTACTTC	CASSERRGFQETQYF
few	TRBV30	-	TRBJ1-2	TGTGCCTGGAGTGTAGTGGTCGACGGCTACACCTTC	CAWSVVVDGYTF
few	TRBV6-5	-	TRBJ1-1	TGTGCCAGCAGGCCCCCGGGTGGGAACACTGAAGCTTTCTTT	CASRPPGGNTEAFF
-	TRBV10-3	-	TRBJ2-5	TGTGCCATCAGTGAGTCGAGTCGAGGATCGGAGACCCAGTACTTC	CAISESSRGSETQYF
-	TRBV9	-	TRBJ2-1	TGTGCCAGCAGCGTAGAGGGCCGGGGGAAGACCTACAATGAGCAGTTCTTC	CASSVEGRGKTYNEQFF
-	TRBV14	TRBD1	TRBJ2-7	TGTGCCAGCAGCCTCGGGACAGGGATCTCCTACGAGCAGTACTTC	CASSLGTGISYEQYF
-	TRBV5-1	-	TRBJ2-7	TGCGCCAGCAGCTTGAAGGGGCGGGGGCCCGGCTACGAGCAGTACTTC	CASSLKGRGPGYEQYF
-	TRBV29-1	-	TRBJ1-2	TGCAGCGTTGATGCAGGGGTGATAACTAACTATGGCTACACCTTC	CSVDAGVITNYGYTF
few	TRBV7-2	-	TRBJ1-5	TGTGCCAGCAGCAGGGTGAGGTTTGGTCAGCCCCAGCATTTT	CASSRVRFGQPQHF
few	TRBV2	TRBD1	TRBJ2-7	TGTGCCAGCAGAAGGGACAGGAGGCCCGAGGCGCAGTACTTC	CASRRDRRPEAQYF
few	TRBV27	-	TRBJ2-2	TGTGCCAGCAGTTTATCGACCGCCGGGGTCGGGGAGCTGTTTTTT	CASSLSTAGVGELFF
-	TRBV5-1	-	TRBJ2-2	TGCGCCAGCAGCCCGGCTGACACCGGGGAGCTGTTTTTT	CASSPADTGELFF
few	TRBV18	-	TRBJ2-1	TGTGCCAGCTCACCACCTGGGTTTAATGAGCAGTTCTTC	CASSPPGFNEQFF
few	TRBV7-3	-	TRBJ2-1	TGTGCCAGCAGCTTACGATACGGCACTAGCCCGGGGAATGAGCAGTTCTTC	CASSLRYGTSPGNEQFF
-	TRBV2	-	TRBJ2-5	TGTGCCAGCAGGGGGAGCGGGGACAGGGAGACCCAGTACTTC	CASRGSGDRETQYF
-	TRBV10-3	-	TRBJ1-2	TGTGCCATCAGCGGCAGGGTAGCCAACTATGGCTACACCTTC	CAISGRVANYGYTF
few	TRBV30	-	TRBJ2-7	TGTGCCTGGAGTGTACGTCAGGGGAGTATCTCTTACGAGCAGTACTTC	CAWSVRQGSISYEQYF
few	TRBV5-1	-	TRBJ2-1	TGCGCCAGCAGCTTGGAGGTCCATGAGCAGTTCTTC	CASSLEVHEQFF
-	TRBV4-1	-	TRBJ2-7	TGCGCCAGCAGCCGGCCGTTGGACAGCTACGAGCAGTACTTC	CASSRPLDSYEQYF
-	TRBV2	TRBD1	TRBJ2-3	TGTGCCACCACGGGACAGGGGACAGATACGCAGTATTTT	CATTGQGTDTQYF
few	TRBV10-3	TRBD2	TRBJ2-1	TGTGCCATCAGTGAGGGTCGGACTAGCGATGAGCAGTTCTTC	CAISEGRTSDEQFF
once	TRBV9	TRBD2	TRBJ2-7	TGTGCCAGCAGCGTAGCGTCGGGAGGATCCTACGAGCAGTACTTC	CASSVASGGSYEQYF
once	TRBV6-5	-	TRBJ1-4	TGTGCCAGCAGCCGACAGGTTGCAACTAATGAAAAACTGTTTTTT	CASSRQVATNEKLFF
few	TRBV10-3	-	TRBJ1-1	TGTGCCATACAGGGTAGGGACACTGAAGCTTTCTTT	CAIQGRDTEAFF
-	TRBV6-5	TRBD1	TRBJ1-2	TGTGCCAGCAGTACAGGGGGCCGGGGCTACACCTTC	CASSTGGRGYTF
-	TRBV5-1	-	TRBJ2-5	TGCGCCAGCAGCCTTCACCAAGAGACCCAGTACTTC	CASSLHQETQYF
few	TRBV6-5	TRBD1	TRBJ2-7	TGTGCCAGCAGTTCCGGAGCAGGGGGATCCTACGAGCAGTACTTC	CASSSGAGGSYEQYF
few	TRBV29-1	TRBD1	TRBJ2-1	TGCAGCGTTGAAGTGACAGGGAGTGAGCAGTTCTTC	CSVEVTGSEQFF
-	TRBV28	TRBD2	TRBJ2-4	TGTGCCAGCAGTCCCCCGGGGGGGGATAAAAACATTCAGTACTTC	CASSPPGGDKNIQYF
few	TRBV7-9	-	TRBJ1-5	TGTGCCAGCAGCCCTACAGGGTTTGGGCAGCCCCAGCATTTT	CASSPTGFGQPQHF
-	TRBV28	-	TRBJ1-2	TGTGCCAGCAGTTTCGAACTTTGGGGCTACACCTTC	CASSFELWGYTF
few	TRBV20-1	-	TRBJ1-4	TGCAGTGCTTCAGCCCAAAGTGCCCTGTTTTTT	CSASAQSALFF
few	TRBV6-6	-	TRBJ2-3	TGTGCCAGCAGCCCAAGATACCCCGCCACAGATACGCAGTATTTT	CASSPRYPATDTQYF
few	TRBV6-6	-	TRBJ2-6	TGTGCCAGCAGTTACGGCAGGGCTGGGGCCAACGTCCTGACTTTC	CASSYGRAGANVLTF
few	TRBV9	-	TRBJ2-1	TGTGCCAGCAGCGTAGGTTGGTCGGGAAGAAGGGATGAGCAGTTCTTC	CASSVGWSGRRDEQFF
few	TRBV27	-	TRBJ1-3	TGTGCCAGCAGTTCCGCCGCCTCTGGAAACACCATATATTTT	CASSSAASGNTIYF
-	TRBV7-2	-	TRBJ2-7	TGTGCCAGCAGCTTTTTTACCGAGCAGTACTTC	CASSFFTEQYF
-	TRBV6-5	-	TRBJ2-7	TGTGCCAGCAGTTACGAGCGAGGAGGGTCCTACGAGCAGTACTTC	CASSYERGGSYEQYF
-	TRBV6-5	-	TRBJ2-4	TGTGCCAGCAGTTACTCGATGGCCAACTCAAACATTCAGTACTTC	CASSYSMANSNIQYF
many	TRBV14	-	TRBJ2-3	TGTGCCAGCAGCCAAGGCCGCGGTACGCAGTATTTT	CASSQGRGTQYF
few	TRBV9	TRBD2	TRBJ2-7	TGTGCCAGCACCCGGGGACTAGCGGGAGCAGAACTGAGTTACGAGCAGTACTTC	CASTRGLAGAELSYEQYF
few	TRBV6-5	-	TRBJ1-2	TGTGCCAGCAGTTACTCGCAGTTCAACTATGGCTACACCTTC	CASSYSQFNYGYTF
once	TRBV7-2	-	TRBJ2-3	TGTGCCAGCAGCTCCCCGGGGACAGATACGCAGTATTTT	CASSSPGTDTQYF
-	TRBV5-6	-	TRBJ2-3	TGTGCCAGCAGCTTGGGCTACACAGATACGCAGTATTTT	CASSLGYTDTQYF
-	TRBV28	-	TRBJ2-7	TGTGCCAGCCGCCCCAGAGACGATGTACCCGAGCAGTACTTC	CASRPRDDVPEQYF
-	TRBV28	-	TRBJ2-7	TGTGCCAGCAGACAACAGGATACCTACGAGCAGTACTTC	CASRQQDTYEQYF
few	TRBV7-2	-	TRBJ2-7	TGTGCCAGCACTGAGGGGCCGGGGTCCTACGAGCAGTACTTC	CASTEGPGSYEQYF
-	TRBV11-2	-	TRBJ2-5	TGTGCCAGCAGCTTAACAGGCAACCAAGAGACCCAGTACTTC	CASSLTGNQETQYF
few	TRBV29-1	TRBD1	TRBJ1-3	TGCAGCGTTAAGGGGGCTAATGGAAACACCATATATTTT	CSVKGANGNTIYF